This T cell receptor (beta chain) stems from a study of shared clonotypes between healthy human individuals. Study summary: Researchers assigned three CD4 naive, three CD4 memory, two CD8 naive and one CD8 memory plate to each donor.

Concerning this clone itself: Its antigen is not known.

Study-level results: Larger estimated richness was generally recorded for naive subsets relative to memory subsets. Clonotypes which were not shared had lower generation probabilities than clonotypes that all four donors shared.

V gave up 6 bases and J gave up 7 bases, with 7 bases separating them. This CDR3 contains 10 residues. Germline CDR1 and CDR2: WNHNN and SYGVQD (reference sequence). Once extracted for a subset, genomic DNA was divided evenly among several immunoSEQ plates. Data came from immunoSEQ multiplex PCR; TCRdb stores just in-frame clones and leaves some out. The repertoire holds 950,000 to 1,100,000 clones, with about 84% as singletons. Sequences were obtained from memory CD4+ T cells from PBMCs. Subset in this sample: CD45RA-negative fraction. The TCR was taken from a man between 18 and 35 years old in good health. Some clones in this sample may be carry-over from other donors' samples. The chain has TRBV10-1 and TRBJ2-7, with D perhaps matching TRBD2 (5 bases). In DNA, the CDR3 is TGCGCCAGCAGGCCGGGAGAGCAGTACTTC. Translated, it gives CASRPGEQYF.